These T cell receptor beta chains were read from a single sample in a study of response to subunit inactivated influenza vaccine. Via MiXCR, TCRdb re-called the RT-PCR reads, giving one row per CDR3 protein. The sample yields about half a million distinct CDR3 sequences, 9.5% to 13% seen once. This specimen was PBMCs from blood, taken 40 to 50 days after vaccination. These receptors all come from a man between 50 and 59 years old who received an inactivated influenza vaccine. Each CDR3 is given with its conserved first and last residue. The D gene is left open where the match is weak. Clone size is not always given. Where it is, it says once, few, many or a class for expanded clones.

d_gene,abundance,v_gene,j_gene,CDR3nt,CDR3aa
.,.,TRBV3-1,TRBJ2-3,TGTGCCAGCAGCCAAACCGGGACACGAAGCACAGATACGCAGTATTTT,CASSQTGTRSTDTQYF
.,.,TRBV20-1,TRBJ1-2,TGCAGTGCTAGTCCGACAGTTTTTACTAACTATGGCTACACCTTC,CSASPTVFTNYGYTF
TRBD2,many,TRBV5-1,TRBJ2-1,TGCGCCAGCAGCACCGGGACTAGCGGGGAAGGGTCCTACAATGAGCAGTTCTTC,CASSTGTSGEGSYNEQFF
TRBD2,.,TRBV30,TRBJ2-1,TGTGCCTGGAGGGGACTAGCGGGAATCCCCTACAATGAGCAGTTCTTC,CAWRGLAGIPYNEQFF
.,many,TRBV10-2,TRBJ1-5,TGCGCCAGCAGTGAGAATCTCCGGGGATATCAGCCCCAGCATTTT,CASSENLRGYQPQHF
TRBD2,.,TRBV6-5,TRBJ2-7,TGTGCCAGCAGTTACTTCCCCGGGAGGGCAAACGAGCAGTACTTC,CASSYFPGRANEQYF
.,few,TRBV25-1,TRBJ1-1,TGTGCCAGCAGCCCCACAGGAGAATTGAGTGTTTTCTTT,CASSPTGELSVFF
TRBD2,.,TRBV24-1,TRBJ2-1,TGTGCCACCAGTGACCGGCTAGCGGGAGCCGGAAAATACCAAAACAATGAGCAGTTCTTC,CATSDRLAGAGKYQNNEQFF
.,.,TRBV19,TRBJ2-5,TGTGCCAGTAGTAAGACGAGCGGAGGGGGAGAGACCCAGTACTTC,CASSKTSGGGETQYF
.,.,TRBV5-1,TRBJ2-1,TGCGCCAGCAGCTTGGGGACAGCCCAGCAGTTCTTC,CASSLGTAQQFF
.,few,TRBV7-2,TRBJ2-1,TGTGCCAGCAGGGCACGCTGGATTAATGAGCAGTTCTTC,CASRARWINEQFF
.,.,TRBV4-3,TRBJ2-7,TGCGCCAGCAGCCAAGAGGCCAGCACGAATATACCCTACGAGCAGTACTTC,CASSQEASTNIPYEQYF
.,few,TRBV15,TRBJ2-7,TGTGCCACCAGCCGTACAGGGAATCCCTACGAGCAGTACTTC,CATSRTGNPYEQYF
TRBD1,.,TRBV6-1,TRBJ2-6,TGTGCCAGCAGTCCCGGGACAGGGTGGTCTGGGGCCAACGTCCTGACTTTC,CASSPGTGWSGANVLTF
.,few,TRBV5-1,TRBJ2-3,TGCGCCAGCAGCTGGTGGGGGCAGGGCGCCCGGACAGATACGCAGTATTTT,CASSWWGQGARTDTQYF
TRBD2,.,TRBV7-9,TRBJ2-1,TGTGCCAGCAGCTTAGTGACTAGCGGGAACGGATACAATGAGCAGTTCTTC,CASSLVTSGNGYNEQFF
.,many,TRBV5-1,TRBJ2-5,TGCGCCAGCAGGTACCTGGGGCGGTGGCAAGAGACCCAGTACTTC,CASRYLGRWQETQYF
.,few,TRBV6-2/TRBV6-3,TRBJ2-7,TGTGCCAGCAGTTACTCCGGGACGGCTGTCGGGTCCTACGAGCAGTACTTC,CASSYSGTAVGSYEQYF
TRBD2,.,TRBV4-1,TRBJ2-7,TGCGCCAGCAGCCCGGGACTAAGGTTCTACGAGCAGTACTTC,CASSPGLRFYEQYF
TRBD2,many,TRBV24-1,TRBJ2-1,TGTGCCACAAAGAGCGGGAGGGACCACAATGAGCAGTTCTTC,CATKSGRDHNEQFF
.,.,TRBV28,TRBJ2-3,TGTGCCAGCAGTTTCTTAACGGGTCCACCCATGAACACAGATACGCAGTATTTT,CASSFLTGPPMNTDTQYF
.,many,TRBV5-1,TRBJ2-7,TGCGCCAGCAGCTTGGATTATTTGGGGGTTGCGTACCCCTCCTACGAGCAGTACTTC,CASSLDYLGVAYPSYEQYF
TRBD2,.,TRBV5-1,TRBJ2-1,TGCGCCAGCAGCTTGGATACTAGCGGGAGGGCCCTCAATGAGCAGTTCTTC,CASSLDTSGRALNEQFF
TRBD1,.,TRBV7-2,TRBJ2-4,TGTGCCAGCAGCTCAGACAGGGCGGACATTCAGTACTTC,CASSSDRADIQYF
TRBD2,.,TRBV7-9,TRBJ2-7,TGTGCCAGCAGCAGGGGACTAGCCGGAGCGTACGAGCAGTACTTC,CASSRGLAGAYEQYF
.,many,TRBV28,TRBJ2-7,TGTGCCAGCAGTCCCCAGTGGGACAAGAGCTCCTACGAGCAGTACTTC,CASSPQWDKSSYEQYF
.,many,TRBV10-3,TRBJ2-5,TGTGCCATCAGTGAGTCGCCAGCGGGAGAGACCCAGTACTTC,CAISESPAGETQYF
TRBD2,few,TRBV12-3/TRBV12-4,TRBJ2-1,TGTGCCAGCAGTTTGCTTGCGGGGGGGCCTGCCTACAATGAGCAGTTCTTC,CASSLLAGGPAYNEQFF
.,many,TRBV10-3,TRBJ1-1,TGTGCCACCCACCAGGCCCTCGGGGGCACTGAAGCTTTCTTT,CATHQALGGTEAFF
.,many,TRBV4-2,TRBJ2-5,TGTGCCAGCAGCCCTGGTCGGGGAGAGACCCAGTACTTC,CASSPGRGETQYF
.,.,TRBV7-9,TRBJ2-5,TGTGCCAGCAGCTTAGAGGAGACACTGGTGGGCCAGTACTTC,CASSLEETLVGQYF
.,.,TRBV27,TRBJ2-7,TGTGCCAGCAGTATCGGGGGCTCCATAACCGCTCAGCAGTACTTC,CASSIGGSITAQQYF
.,few,TRBV11-2,TRBJ2-1,TGTGCCAGCAGCTTAGAACCCTACAATGAGCAGTTCTTC,CASSLEPYNEQFF
.,.,TRBV20-1,TRBJ2-2,TGCAGTGCTAGAGCCAACAACGGGGAGCTGTTTTTT,CSARANNGELFF
.,many,TRBV25-1,TRBJ2-1,TGTGCCAGCAGTGAATCTGGGGAGCAGTTCTTC,CASSESGEQFF
TRBD2,few,TRBV4-1,TRBJ2-1,TGCGCCAGCAGCCAAGATGCTAGCGGGAACTACAATGAGCAGTTCTTC,CASSQDASGNYNEQFF
.,.,TRBV5-1,TRBJ2-2,TGCGCCAGCAACCTACGCGCGACAGGGAACACCGGGGAGCTGTTTTTT,CASNLRATGNTGELFF